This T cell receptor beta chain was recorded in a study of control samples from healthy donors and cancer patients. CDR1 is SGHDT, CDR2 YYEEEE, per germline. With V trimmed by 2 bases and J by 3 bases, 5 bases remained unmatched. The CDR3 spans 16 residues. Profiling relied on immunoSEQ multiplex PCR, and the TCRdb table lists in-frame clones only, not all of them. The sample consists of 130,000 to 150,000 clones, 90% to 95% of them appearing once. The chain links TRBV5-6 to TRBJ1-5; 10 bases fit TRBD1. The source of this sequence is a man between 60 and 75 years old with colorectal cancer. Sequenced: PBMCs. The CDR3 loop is CASSLTGTGANQPQHF. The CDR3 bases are TGTGCCAGCAGCTTAACCGGGACAGGGGCCAATCAGCCCCAGCATTTT.